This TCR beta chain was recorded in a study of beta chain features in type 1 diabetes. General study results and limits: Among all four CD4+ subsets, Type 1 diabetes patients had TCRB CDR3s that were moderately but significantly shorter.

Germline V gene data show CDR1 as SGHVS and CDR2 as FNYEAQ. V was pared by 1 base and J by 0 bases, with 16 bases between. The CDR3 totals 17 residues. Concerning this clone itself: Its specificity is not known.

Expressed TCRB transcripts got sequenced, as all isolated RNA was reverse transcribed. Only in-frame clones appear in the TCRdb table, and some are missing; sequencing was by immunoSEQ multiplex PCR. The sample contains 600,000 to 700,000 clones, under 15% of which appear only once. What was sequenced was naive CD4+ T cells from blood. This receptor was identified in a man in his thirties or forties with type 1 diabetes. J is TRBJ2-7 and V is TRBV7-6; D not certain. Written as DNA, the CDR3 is TGTGCCAGCAGCTTAGAGATAGACACTTTGAGCTCCTACGAGCAGTACTTC. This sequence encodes CASSLEIDTLSSYEQYF. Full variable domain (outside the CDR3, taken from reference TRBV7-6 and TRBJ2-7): GAGVSQSPRYKVTKRGQDVALRCDPISGHVSLYWYRQALGQGPEFLTYFNYEAQQDKSGLPNDRFSAERPEGSISTLTIQRTEQRDSAMYRCASSLEIDTLSSYEQYFGPGTRLTVT.